This record covers a single TCR beta chain. What it binds is unknown. It was with 60 Vbeta and 13 Jbeta primers that the PCR ran. Data came from immunoSEQ multiplex PCR; TCRdb stores just in-frame clones and leaves some out. The profile shows 90,000 to 150,000 clones, around 78% of them singletons. This sample was included in a study of cytomegalovirus exposure and HLA in healthy donors. Whole-study findings and limits: Trimming of TCR beta V- and J-genes showed a link, identified in a later analysis, to a missense DCLRE1C variant. Among TCR sequences, most were rare, though some public TCRs appeared in many donors. Several top significant clusters appeared, in a later analysis, to be linked to common viral pathogens.

This CDR3 contains 13 residues. Trimming cost V 7 bases and J 0 bases, with 8 bases left between them. Germline CDR1 is SGDLS and CDR2 is YYNGEE. This receptor was obtained from a woman under 40 in good health and CMV-seropositive. J is TRBJ1-3 and V is TRBV9; D not resolved. The source material was PBMCs. CDR3 loop: CASGQNSGNTIYF. DNA of the CDR3: TGTGCCAGCGGGCAGAACTCTGGAAACACCATATATTTT.